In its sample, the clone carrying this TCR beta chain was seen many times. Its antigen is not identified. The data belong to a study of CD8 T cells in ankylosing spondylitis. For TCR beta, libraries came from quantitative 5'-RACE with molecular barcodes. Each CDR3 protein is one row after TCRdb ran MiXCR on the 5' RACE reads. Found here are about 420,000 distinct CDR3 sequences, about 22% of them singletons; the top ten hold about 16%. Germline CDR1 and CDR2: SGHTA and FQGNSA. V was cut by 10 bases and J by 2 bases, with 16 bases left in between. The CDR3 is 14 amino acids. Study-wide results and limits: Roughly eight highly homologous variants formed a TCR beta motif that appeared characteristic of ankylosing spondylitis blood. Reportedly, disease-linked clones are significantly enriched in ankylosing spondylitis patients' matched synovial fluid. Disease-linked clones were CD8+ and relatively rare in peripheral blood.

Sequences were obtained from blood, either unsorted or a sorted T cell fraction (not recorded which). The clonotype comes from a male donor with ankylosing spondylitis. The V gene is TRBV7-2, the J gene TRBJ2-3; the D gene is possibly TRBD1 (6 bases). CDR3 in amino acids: CANSQGPFTDTQYF. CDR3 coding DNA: TGTGCCAACTCACAGGGCCCTTTCACAGATACGCAGTATTTT.